Sequencing of this T cell receptor beta chain was carried out in a study of Graves' ophthalmopathy and Graves' hyperthyroidism. V was pared by 7 bases and J by 0 bases, with 15 bases between. The CDR3 runs 16 residues. The germline gives CDR1 SNHLY, CDR2 FYNNEI. Whole-study findings and limits: Ophthalmopathy progression cases were predicted by the model with approximately 71% sensitivity and 72.22% specificity.

A note on this clonotype: Its antigen is not known.

Clinical symptoms and serum thyroxine were used for diagnosis; TRAb, thyroid ultrasound and orbital computed tomography were also relied on. Roughly 10 ml of fresh blood yielded the PBMCs by density gradient. Amplified material comprised TCR beta CDR3 regions derived from RNA transcripts. First-round RT-PCR used HTBI primers; second-round multiplex PCR followed. MiXCR was run by TCRdb on the multiplex PCR reads, yielding one entry per CDR3 protein. The table lists fewer than 650,000 distinct CDR3 sequences, 20% to 25% of them singletons. Input material: peripheral blood. This chain uses TRBV2 with TRBJ2-2, with a possible D match to TRBD2 (5 bases). This TCR was sampled from a woman aged 18-29 years with stable Graves' hyperthyroidism. Some clones in this sample may be carry-over from other donors' samples. The CDR3, as DNA: TGTGCCAGCAATATTCGACTACTCACGAACACCGGGGAGCTGTTTTTT. Amino acid sequence: CASNIRLLTNTGELFF.